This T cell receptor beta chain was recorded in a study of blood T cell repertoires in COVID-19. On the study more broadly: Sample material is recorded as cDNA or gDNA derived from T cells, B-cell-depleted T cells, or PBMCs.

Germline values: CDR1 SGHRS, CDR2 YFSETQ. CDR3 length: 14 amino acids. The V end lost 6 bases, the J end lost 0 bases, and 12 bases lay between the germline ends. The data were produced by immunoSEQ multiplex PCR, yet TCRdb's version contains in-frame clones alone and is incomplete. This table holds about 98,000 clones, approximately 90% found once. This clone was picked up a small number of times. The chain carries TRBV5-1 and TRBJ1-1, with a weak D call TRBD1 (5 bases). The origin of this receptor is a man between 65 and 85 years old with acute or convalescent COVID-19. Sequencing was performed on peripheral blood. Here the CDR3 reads CASTLQGLNTEAFF. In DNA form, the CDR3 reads TGCGCCAGCACCCTGCAGGGCCTGAACACTGAAGCTTTCTTT.